A single sample gave rise to the 10 T cell receptor beta chains below, sequenced in a study of blood T cell repertoires in COVID-19. Repertoires were generated with immunoSEQ multiplex PCR, while TCRdb's copy carries only in-frame clones and drops some. The sample contains fewer than 100,000 clones, around three quarters of which appear only once. Sequencing was carried out using peripheral blood. These receptors were taken from a woman in her 70s with acute or convalescent COVID-19.

The chain uses TRBV5-6 and TRBJ1-2, with 7 bases identical to TRBD1. The CDR3 is 13 amino acids. Germline CDR1 and CDR2: SGHDT and YYEEEE. Unmatched junction bases numbered 8, after V lost 7 bases and J lost 5 bases. The CDR3 nucleotides are TGTGCCAGCCGCCCACCGACAGGGTATGGCTACACCTTC. Translating it yields CASRPPTGYGYTF.

The genes are TRBV7-9 and TRBJ1-2, with a tentative D call TRBD1 (6 bases). Trimming removed 4 bases at V and 6 bases at J, with 24 bases between. The CDR3 contains 17 residues. CDR1 and CDR2 (germline): SEHNR, FQNEAQ (reference sequence). The CDR3 region has the DNA TGTGCCAGCAGCTATATACTAACTCTAACAGGGATCGATGGCTACACCTTC. As protein: CASSYILTLTGIDGYTF.

The chain is built from TRBV4-2 and TRBJ1-2; D perhaps matches TRBD1 (6 bases). Germline loops: CDR1 LGHNA, CDR2 YNFKEQ. The length of the CDR3 is 15 residues. Trimming shortened V by 3 bases and J by 6 bases, and 17 bases separated the two germline ends. The CDR3 nucleotides are TGTGCCAGCAGCCAGGCCACGACAGGTTTCGATGGCTACACCTTC. It encodes CASSQATTGFDGYTF.

The chain carries TRBV6-4 and TRBJ2-3; 8 bases are a match to TRBD2. The V gene's germline CDR1 is MRHNA and CDR2 SNTAGT. V lost 4 bases to trimming and J lost 4 bases; unmatched junction nucleotides: 7. The CDR3 extends over 15 amino acids. Here the CDR3 DNA reads TGTGCCAGCAGTGTGGAAGCGGGGGCGGCAGATACGCAGTATTTT. It is translated as CASSVEAGAADTQYF.

This clone has just a few counts. The chain is built from TRBV4-2 and TRBJ2-1; 7 positions agree with TRBD2. The CDR3 has 14 amino acids. With 1 base clipped from V and 8 bases from J, the junction kept 5 bases outside the gene matches. Germline lookup yields CDR1 LGHNA and CDR2 YNFKEQ. Written as DNA, the CDR3 is TGTGCCAGCAGCCAAGCTGGACTAGGACATGAGCAGTTCTTC. Translating gives CASSQAGLGHEQFF.

V and J are TRBV6-2 or TRBV6-3 and TRBJ2-3; D possibly corresponds to TRBD2 (5 bases). Trimming left V 4 bases short and J 0 bases short, with 14 bases between. Germline assignment: CDR1 MNHEY and CDR2 SVGEGT. The CDR3 length is 16 residues. CDR3 amino acids: CASSSYPGYSTDTQYF. The CDR3 DNA reads as TGTGCCAGCAGTTCCTACCCGGGGTATAGCACAGATACGCAGTATTTT.

The V gene is TRBV5-1, the J gene TRBJ1-1; TRBD1 is a possible D gene (6 bases). The ends were cut back, 2 bases at V and 1 base at J, with 12 bases in the middle. This CDR3 contains 15 residues. In germline, CDR1 is SGHRS, CDR2 YFSETQ. The CDR3 here is CASSFWTEKNTEAFF. The CDR3 bases are TGCGCCAGCAGCTTCTGGACAGAAAAGAACACTGAAGCTTTCTTT.

J is TRBJ1-5 and V is TRBV7-7, with 7 bases fitting TRBD1. CDR3 length equals 16 residues. CDR1 SSHAT and CDR2 FNYEAQ come from the germline V gene (reference sequence). V shed 5 bases, J shed 0 bases, and the junction held 7 bases outside the gene matches. As DNA, the CDR3 is TGTGCCAGCAGCCCGGGACAGAAAAATAGCAATCAGCCCCAGCATTTT. Its translation: CASSPGQKNSNQPQHF.

CDR3 nucleotides: TGTGCCACCAGCAGACCAACACCGGGTGGCGGGGGGAACAATGAGCAGTTCTTC. Protein sequence: CATSRPTPGGGGNNEQFF. The rearrangement links TRBV15 to TRBJ2-1; 8 positions agree with TRBD2. After removal of 2 bases from V and 5 bases from J, the junction contained 14 bases not matched to a gene. The germline V gene has CDR1 LNHNV and CDR2 YYDKDF (reference sequence). This CDR3 is built from 18 residues.

As to this clone: A junction end diverges from the germline sequence, so it may reflect a read error. J is TRBJ2-1 and V is TRBV4-2; 7 bases line up with TRBD1. This CDR3 has 11 amino acids. The germline V gene encodes CDR1 LGHNA and CDR2 YNFKEQ. CDR3 DNA sequence: TGTGCCAGCAGCCCAGGACAGGCTATGGTCTTC. It yields the protein CASSPGQAMVF.